Following are 26 T cell receptor beta chains from one sample sequenced in a study of regulatory T cells in long-lasting Graves disease. The sample's time point: persistent/refractory GD, antithyroid drugs over 5 years with positive TRAb. Isolated PBMC RNA provided the starting material for the TCR library. To make TCR beta libraries, researchers used iRepertoire HTBI primers and Arm-PCR of CDR3 regions. TCRdb processed the multiplex PCR reads anew with MiXCR; each CDR3 protein has one entry. Found here are approximately 400,000 distinct CDR3 sequences, less than 25% of them singletons; the top ten hold less than 25%. This specimen consisted of peripheral blood mononuclear cells (PBMCs), obtained when the disease was refractory, from a patient treated with antithyroid drugs. These receptors all stem from a female donor with Graves disease.

Many counts were recorded for this clonotype. This chain connects TRBV6-1 to TRBJ2-7, with a weak D call TRBD1 (6 bases). CDR1 and CDR2 from the germline V gene are MNHNS and SASEGT. The CDR3 spans 13 residues. V lost 6 bases to trimming and J lost 4 bases, with 13 bases between them. The CDR3 sequence is CASSRGQTYEQYF. CDR3 nucleotides: TGTGCCAGCAGCAGAGGACAGACATACGAGCAGTACTTC.

This clonotype was detected only a few times. The chain employs TRBV4-3 and TRBJ2-5, with 9 bases identical to TRBD2. This CDR3 has 16 residues. Germline trimming cut 1 base from V and 5 bases from J; bases unmatched to any gene: 8. The germline CDR1 and CDR2 sequences are LGHNA and YSLEER. CDR3 bases: TGCGCCAGCAGCCAAGTAAACGCGGGAGGGCGGGAGACCCAGTACTTC. Amino acid sequence: CASSQVNAGGRETQYF.

This clonotype has just a few counts. The chain has TRBV6-1 and TRBJ1-5; the D gene is possibly TRBD1 (6 bases). CDR3 size: 16 residues. Trimming shortened V by 5 bases and J by 2 bases, and 16 bases separated the two germline ends. Germline CDR1 MNHNS, CDR2 SASEGT. The chain's CDR3 is CASSNLQGGGNQPQHF. The CDR3 coding sequence is TGTGCCAGCAGTAACCTACAGGGAGGGGGCAATCAGCCCCAGCATTTT.

The V gene is TRBV5-1, the J gene TRBJ2-2; D ambiguous. The V gene's germline CDR1 is SGHRS and CDR2 YFSETQ. V was pared by 4 bases and J by 0 bases, with 10 bases between. This CDR3 spans 15 amino acids. The CDR3 DNA is TGCGCCAGCAGCGGAGCCTTCCCGAACACCGGGGAGCTGTTTTTT. Its translation: CASSGAFPNTGELFF.

In its sample, this clonotype was seen a few times. This chain connects TRBV4-1 to TRBJ2-7, with TRBD1 matching 10 bases. The V segment lost 1 base and the J segment 9 bases; nucleotides outside the gene matches: 9. This CDR3 has 15 residues. Germline values: CDR1 MGHRA, CDR2 YSYEKL. CDR3 nucleotide sequence: TGCGCCAGCAGCCAAGGGCAGGGGACAGGGGATGTGCAGTACTTC. Its translation is CASSQGQGTGDVQYF.

The CDR3 coding sequence is TGCAGCGTTGCTGCGGGCCTAGGGGGCACCGGGGAGCTGTTTTTT. Translation gives CSVAAGLGGTGELFF. V usage is TRBV29-1 and J usage is TRBJ2-2; TRBD1 might be the D (6 bases). Germline assignment: CDR1 SQVTM and CDR2 ANQGSEA. The CDR3 loop spans 15 amino acids. V gave up 4 bases and J gave up 4 bases, with 16 bases separating them.

The V gene is TRBV7-9, the J gene TRBJ2-7; TRBD1 matches 11 bases. The CDR3 is 15 amino acids. With V trimmed by 5 bases and J by 2 bases, 5 bases remained unmatched. Germline V CDR1 and CDR2: SEHNR, FQNEAQ (reference sequence). The CDR3 region is CASSPGQGGTYEQYF. DNA of the CDR3: TGTGCCAGCAGCCCGGGACAGGGGGGGACCTACGAGCAGTACTTC. Supplemented by reference TRBV7-9 and TRBJ2-7, the full variable domain reads DTGVSQNPRHKITKRGQNVTFRCDPISEHNRLYWYRQTLGQGPEFLTYFQNEAQLEKSRLLSDRFSAERPKGSFSTLEIQRTEQGDSAMYLCASSPGQGGTYEQYFGPGTRLTVT.

As to this clonotype: This may be a read error: a much more frequent sequence differs by one nucleotide. The chain's CDR3 is CASRTIGNKTQYF. The CDR3 DNA reads as TGTGCCAGCAGGACCATCGGGAACAAGACCCAGTACTTC. The chain is built from TRBV27 and TRBJ2-5, with D maybe TRBD2 (5 bases). The V gene's germline CDR1 is MNHEY and CDR2 SMNVEV (reference sequence). V was clipped by 6 bases and J by 6 bases, with 14 bases between them. The CDR3 runs to 13 residues.

This clonotype was observed a few times. CDR3 nucleotide sequence: TGTGCCAGCAGTTACAGGGTCTACGAGCAGTACTTC. Translated: CASSYRVYEQYF. The chain is built from TRBV12-3 or TRBV12-4 and TRBJ2-7, with TRBD1 as a possible D gene (6 bases). This CDR3 is 12 amino acids long. V lost 4 bases and J lost 3, with 7 bases in between.

This clonotype has only a few counts. The genes are TRBV2 and TRBJ2-3; the D is unclear. CDR1 and CDR2 (germline): SNHLY, FYNNEI. Between the trimmed V and J ends, which lost 3 bases and 7 bases, there was a span of 8 bases. The CDR3 extends over 12 amino acids. This CDR3 is CASSDSWNTQYF. CDR3 coding DNA: TGTGCCAGCAGTGATTCTTGGAATACGCAGTATTTT.

This clonotype was counted many times. DNA for the CDR3: TGCGCCAGCAGCTTGGTCGAACCAAATTCACCCCTCCACTTT. Amino acids: CASSLVEPNSPLHF. The chain recombines TRBV5-1 with TRBJ1-6, with D unclear. The CDR3 has 14 amino acids. Germline-derived CDR1 and CDR2 are SGHRS and YFSETQ. Trimming shortened V by 0 bases and J by 7 bases, and 8 bases separated the two germline ends.

The chain combines TRBV7-2 with TRBJ2-2, with TRBD1 as a possible D gene (5 bases). The CDR3 sequence is 17 residues long. Germline V gives CDR1 SGHTA, CDR2 FQGNSA. With 5 bases removed from V and 2 bases from J, the gap between germline ends came to 18 bases. CDR3 DNA: TGTGCCAGCAGCCCAACCCAGACAGTTACTAACACCGGGGAGCTGTTTTTT. Protein product: CASSPTQTVTNTGELFF.

This clonotype was detected only a few times. The gene calls are TRBV11-2 and TRBJ2-2; D is uncertain. Trimming pared 2 bases from V and 4 bases from J, leaving 5 bases between. Germline assignment: CDR1 SGHAT and CDR2 FQNNGV. The CDR3 length is 13 residues. The CDR3 loop is CASSLQATGELFF. The CDR3 DNA reads TGTGCCAGCAGCTTACAGGCCACCGGGGAGCTGTTTTTT. Drawing the rest from reference TRBV11-2 and TRBJ2-2, the complete variable domain is EAGVAQSPRYKIIEKRQSVAFWCNPISGHATLYWYQQILGQGPKLLIQFQNNGVVDDSQLPKDRFSAERLKGVDSTLKIQPAKLEDSAVYLCASSLQATGELFFGEGSRLTVL.

V gene TRBV30 combines with J gene TRBJ1-1; 8 bases fit TRBD1. Germline V gene data show CDR1 as GTSNPN and CDR2 as SVGIG (reference sequence). This CDR3 region has 12 residues. With 5 bases clipped from V and 2 bases from J, the junction kept 1 base outside the gene matches. Here the CDR3 reads CAWGQGNTEAFF. The CDR3 DNA reads as TGTGCCTGGGGACAGGGAAACACTGAAGCTTTCTTT.

This clonotype was counted ten times or more. This chain uses TRBV2 with TRBJ1-5; D is unclear. This CDR3 comprises 13 residues. V was clipped by 7 bases and J by 2 bases, with 9 bases between them. CDR1 and CDR2 from the germline V gene are SNHLY and FYNNEI. As DNA, the CDR3 is TGTGCCAGCAAGGTGGGCGGCAATCAGCCCCAGCATTTT. Translation: CASKVGGNQPQHF. Full variable domain (missing parts from reference TRBV2 and TRBJ1-5): EPEVTQTPSHQVTQMGQEVILRCVPISNHLYFYWYRQILGQKVEFLVSFYNNEISEKSEIFDDQFSVERPDGSNFTLKIRSTKLEDSAMYFCASKVGGNQPQHFGDGTRLSIL.

This clonotype was seen many times. The chain links TRBV11-2 to TRBJ1-4; D is ambiguous. Trimming took off 1 base at V and 4 bases at J, with 13 bases between the two ends. The germline V gene has CDR1 SGHAT and CDR2 FQNNGV. This CDR3 has 16 residues. In nucleotides, the CDR3 is TGTGCCAGCAGCTTAGTCCCCCAGGACCGTAATGAAAAACTGTTTTTT. It translates to CASSLVPQDRNEKLFF.

This chain uses TRBV6-2 or TRBV6-3 with TRBJ1-1; TRBD1 matches 7 bases. V trimming: 0 bases; J trimming: 7 bases; junction bases outside the gene matches: 5. Germline values: CDR1 MNHEY, CDR2 SVGEGT. The CDR3 loop spans 14 amino acids. In DNA form, the CDR3 reads TGTGCCAGCAGTTACTCGGGAAACAGGGGTGAAGCTTTCTTT. Protein sequence: CASSYSGNRGEAFF.

The chain carries TRBV5-5 and TRBJ1-1, with D unresolved. Germline CDR1 SGHKS, CDR2 YYEKEE (reference sequence). V lost 0 bases, J lost 8 bases, and 20 bases lay in between. The CDR3 runs 16 residues. The CDR3 region is CASSLGMTLRSTEAFF. The CDR3 DNA sequence: TGTGCCAGCAGCTTGGGAATGACTCTAAGAAGCACCGAAGCTTTCTTT.

The V call is TRBV5-6, the J call TRBJ2-3, with TRBD2 identical over 7 bases. Per germline, CDR1 SGHDT and CDR2 YYEEEE. This CDR3 region has 15 residues. The V and J ends lost 4 bases and 4 bases, in that order; junction bases with no gene match: 9. The CDR3 bases are TGTGCCAGCAGCCTCCAGCGGGATCGGGCAGATACGCAGTATTTT. Translation: CASSLQRDRADTQYF.

The sample holds a few counts of this clonotype. V gene TRBV27 combines with J gene TRBJ2-7, with 7 bases aligning to TRBD1. With V trimmed by 6 bases and J by 3 bases, 8 bases remained unmatched. There are 14 residues in the CDR3. The V gene's germline CDR1 is MNHEY and CDR2 SMNVEV (reference sequence). As DNA, the CDR3 is TGTGCCAGCAGGCCGGGTGCAGGGGGCTACGAGCAGTACTTC. Protein sequence: CASRPGAGGYEQYF.

This clonotype has ten or more counts. The chain combines TRBV9 with TRBJ2-5, with 8 nucleotides matching TRBD2. The germline V gene encodes CDR1 SGDLS and CDR2 YYNGEE. There are 15 residues in the CDR3. V lost 0 bases, J lost 4 bases, and 5 bases stayed unmatched. The CDR3 DNA is TGTGCCAGCAGCGTAGCGGCGGGAGGAGGAGAGACCCAGTACTTC. Its translation: CASSVAAGGGETQYF.

There are a few counts of this clonotype. The chain couples TRBV10-3 to TRBJ2-7, with D uncertain. This CDR3 has 13 residues. The V gene lost 3 bases and the J gene lost 3 bases, with 9 bases spanning the gap. Per germline, CDR1 ENHRY and CDR2 SYGVKD. This CDR3 reads CAISDTTSYEQYF. DNA for the CDR3: TGTGCCATCAGTGATACCACCAGCTACGAGCAGTACTTC.

The genes are TRBV6-1 and TRBJ2-7; D is tentatively TRBD1 or TRBD2 (6 bases each). The germline gives CDR1 MNHNS, CDR2 SASEGT. V was shortened by 3 bases and J by 7 bases, with 22 bases between the two germline ends. CDR3 size: 16 residues. The CDR3 sequence: CASSENTGSGSHEQYF. The CDR3 DNA is TGTGCCAGCAGTGAGAATACAGGGTCCGGGAGCCATGAGCAGTACTTC.

This clonotype was observed many times. The genes are TRBV6-5 and TRBJ1-1; 7 nucleotides line up with TRBD1. V shed 3 bases, J shed 7 bases, and the junction held 5 bases outside the gene matches. Per germline, CDR1 MNHEY and CDR2 SVGAGI. This CDR3 contains 13 residues. CDR3 region: CASSYNRGNEAFF. CDR3 bases: TGTGCCAGCAGTTATAACAGGGGTAATGAAGCTTTCTTT.

This clonotype was seen at least ten times. The gene calls are TRBV2 and TRBJ2-7; 7 bases fit TRBD1. Germline trimming cut 9 bases from V and 0 bases from J; bases unmatched to any gene: 11. The germline V gene has CDR1 SNHLY and CDR2 FYNNEI. The CDR3 runs to 15 residues. The CDR3 nucleotides read TGTGCCAGTTCCTACCGGGACAGCACCTCCTACGAGCAGTACTTC. It translates to CASSYRDSTSYEQYF.

The CDR3 DNA follows: TGTGCCAGCAGCGCGAGTGGTGGCCCAAGCTCGAACTATGGCTACACCTTC. Protein product: CASSASGGPSSNYGYTF. This chain links TRBV9 with TRBJ1-2; no firm D call. CDR3 length: 17 residues. Germline CDR1 and CDR2: SGDLS and YYNGEE. V gave up 3 bases and J gave up 2 bases, with 20 bases separating them.